These 29 T cell receptor beta chains were sequenced from one sample in a study of T cells in Graves' hyperthyroidism and ophthalmopathy. RNA transcripts gave rise to amplified TCR beta CDR3 regions. The primer set for the first-round RT-PCR of the TCR CDR3 was HTBI. TCRdb reanalysed the multiplex PCR reads using MiXCR and keeps one entry per CDR3 protein. Seen here are 100,000 to 130,000 distinct CDR3 sequences, approximately 15% observed once, and the top ten hold 42%. What was sequenced was blood. The receptors come from a woman aged 45 to 65 with Graves' hyperthyroidism.

The rearrangement uses TRBV27 and TRBJ2-2, with TRBD2 identical over 10 bases. Germline values: CDR1 MNHEY, CDR2 SMNVEV (reference sequence). Unmatched junction bases numbered 5, after V lost 1 base and J lost 3 bases. The CDR3 runs to 17 residues. The CDR3 DNA reads as TGTGCCAGCAGTTTATACTCTAGCGGGAGTTACACCGGGGAGCTGTTTTTT. This codes for CASSLYSSGSYTGELFF.

This clonotype was recorded many times. V and J are TRBV20-1 and TRBJ2-3, with a weak D call TRBD2 (6 bases). Deletions cut 5 bases from V and 2 bases from J, with 20 bases between. Germline lookup yields CDR1 DFQATT and CDR2 SNEGSKA (reference sequence). The CDR3 has 16 residues. The CDR3 protein is CSAPAGPPEHTDTQYF. As DNA, the CDR3 is TGCAGTGCTCCCGCGGGGCCACCGGAACACACAGATACGCAGTATTTT.

To note about this clonotype: This may come from a read error, since a much larger clone is one base off. The chain combines TRBV6-2 or TRBV6-3 with TRBJ2-3; 7 nucleotides match TRBD1. Germline V gene sequence: CDR1 MNHEY, CDR2 SVGEGT. The CDR3 runs to 14 residues. The CDR3 loop is CVSSPGTATDTQYF. CDR3 nucleotides: TGTGTCAGCAGTCCCGGGACAGCCACAGATACGCAGTATTTT.

A note on this clonotype: A much larger clone sits a single nucleotide away, making a read error possible. This sequence joins TRBV20-1 and TRBJ2-5; D might be TRBD1 (6 bases). This CDR3 region has 11 residues. The germline CDR1 and CDR2 sequences are DFQATT and SNEGSKA (reference sequence). Trimming stripped 4 bases from V and 11 bases from J, with 14 bases between. The CDR3 nucleotides read TGCAGTGCTAAGACTGGACAGAATCAGTACTTC. Translating gives CSAKTGQNQYF.

V is TRBV5-1 and J is TRBJ2-1, with D uncertain. Trimming pared 0 bases from V and 4 bases from J, leaving 8 bases between. The CDR3 is made up of 14 amino acids. CDR1 is SGHRS, CDR2 YFSETQ, per germline. The CDR3 region has the DNA TGCGCCAGCAGCTTGGCCCCGTATTACAATGAGCAGTTCTTC. Encoded protein: CASSLAPYYNEQFF.

The chain carries TRBV28 and TRBJ1-6; the match to TRBD1 covers 7 bases. Per germline, CDR1 MDHEN and CDR2 SYDVKM. Unmatched junction bases numbered 8, after V lost 6 bases and J lost 3 bases. The CDR3 runs to 16 residues. This chain's CDR3 is CASRHVQGSYNSPLHF. In DNA, the CDR3 is TGTGCCAGCAGACACGTACAGGGGAGCTATAATTCACCCCTCCACTTT.

Turning to this clonotype: The CDR3 does not close with the conserved phenylalanine or tryptophan, likely indicating a read error. The chain is built from TRBV20-1 and TRBJ2-5, with 9 bases lining up with TRBD1. Looked up from germline, CDR1 is DFQATT and CDR2 is SNEGSKA (reference sequence). With 0 bases clipped from V and 7 bases from J, the junction kept 12 bases outside the gene matches. CDR3 length: 16 residues. CDR3 nucleotides: TGCAGTGCTAGAGAAAGGGGGACAGGGCTCCAATCGACCCAGTACGTC. Translated, it gives CSARERGTGLQSTQYV.

The chain joins TRBV7-9 to TRBJ1-1; no reliable D call. CDR3 length: 15 residues. Germline V CDR1 and CDR2: SEHNR, FQNEAQ (reference sequence). The V gene lost 5 bases and the J gene lost 3 bases, with 16 bases spanning the gap. CDR3 residues: CASSPATVRYTEAFF. The CDR3 region has the DNA TGTGCCAGCAGCCCCGCTACAGTTAGATACACTGAAGCTTTCTTT.

This clonotype was counted many times. The chain combines TRBV9 with TRBJ2-2, with TRBD2 matching 7 bases. The CDR3 loop spans 17 amino acids. The trim removed 1 base at V and 5 bases at J, leaving 11 bases unmatched. Germline V gives CDR1 SGDLS, CDR2 YYNGEE. The CDR3 DNA follows: TGTGCCAGCAGCGTATCTTCGGGACTAAGGGTAACCGGGGAGCTGTTTTTT. Translation gives CASSVSSGLRVTGELFF. Based on the CDR3 plus reference TRBV9 and TRBJ2-2, the full variable domain is DSGVTQTPKHLITATGQRVTLRCSPRSGDLSVYWYQQSLDQGLQFLIQYYNGEERAKGNILERFSAQQFPDLHSELNLSSLELGDSALYFCASSVSSGLRVTGELFFGEGSRLTVL.

This clonotype was seen repeatedly, ten times or more. The chain combines TRBV20-1 with TRBJ1-5, with a possible D match to TRBD1 (6 bases). Germline CDR1 DFQATT, CDR2 SNEGSKA (reference sequence). V lost 5 bases to trimming and J lost 6 bases, with 23 bases between them. The CDR3 is 16 residues long. CDR3 sequence: CSAARGGLYEGQPQHF. The DNA for the CDR3 is TGCAGTGCTGCCCGGGGGGGCCTGTATGAGGGTCAGCCCCAGCATTTT.

Concerning this clonotype: One base away lies a much larger clone, so this may be a sequencing read error. Here the CDR3 omits its conserved ending phenylalanine or tryptophan, so a read error is the likely source. V gene TRBV24-1 combines with J gene TRBJ2-3, with 8 bases fitting TRBD2. The CDR3 spans 14 residues. The germline V gene has CDR1 KGHDR and CDR2 SFDVKD. Trimming cost V 5 bases and J 4 bases; bases outside gene matches: 4. CDR3 protein: CATSGAGESDTQYL. DNA of the CDR3: TGTGCCACCAGTGGAGCGGGAGAATCAGATACGCAGTATCTT.

The chain is built from TRBV2 and TRBJ1-5; 7 nucleotides match TRBD1. The CDR3 spans 16 residues. The ends lost 5 bases at V and 1 base at J; junction bases unmatched: 8. Germline assignment: CDR1 SNHLY and CDR2 FYNNEI. The DNA of the CDR3 is TGTGCCAGCAGTCGCCGCGGGACAGCAAGCAATCAGCCCCAGCATTTT. Translation: CASSRRGTASNQPQHF.

This chain uses TRBV7-9 with TRBJ1-1; D remains ambiguous. The length of the CDR3 is 14 residues. Per the germline V gene, CDR1 is SEHNR and CDR2 is FQNEAQ (reference sequence). Trimming removed 5 bases at V and 0 bases at J, with 10 bases between. This CDR3 is CASSLQPVNTEAFF. The DNA of the CDR3 is TGTGCCAGCAGCCTTCAGCCCGTGAACACTGAAGCTTTCTTT.

The table lists this clonotype with a few counts. This chain uses TRBV7-9 with TRBJ2-1; D gene ambiguous. The germline V gene encodes CDR1 SEHNR and CDR2 FQNEAQ (reference sequence). V lost 0 bases and J 6 bases, leaving 12 bases between the germline ends. The CDR3 runs 15 residues. Here the CDR3 reads CASSLALADLNEQFF. CDR3 sequence (DNA): TGTGCCAGCAGCTTAGCTCTGGCGGACCTCAATGAGCAGTTCTTC.

This clonotype was detected ten times or more. The J gene is TRBJ2-5, the V gene TRBV24-1; TRBD1 aligns across 7 bases. CDR1 and CDR2 from the germline V gene are KGHDR and SFDVKD. With V trimmed by 0 bases and J by 5 bases, 5 bases remained unmatched. The CDR3 spans 15 residues. The CDR3 nucleotides read TGTGCCACCAGTGATTTGCAGGGGGAAAGCGAGACCCAGTACTTC. Its protein is CATSDLQGESETQYF.

This clonotype has ten or more counts. This chain uses TRBV2 with TRBJ1-1, with D hard to call. The CDR3 runs 11 residues. Germline CDR1 is SNHLY and CDR2 is FYNNEI. V was pared by 7 bases and J by 8 bases, with 11 bases between. In nucleotides, the CDR3 is TGTGCCAGCATCCGTGTCGGCGAAGCTTTCTTT. Amino acids: CASIRVGEAFF.

This clonotype has only a few counts. This chain links TRBV27 with TRBJ1-1; D may be TRBD1 (5 bases). CDR1 MNHEY and CDR2 SMNVEV come from the germline V gene (reference sequence). Trimming took off 5 bases at V and 3 bases at J, with 13 bases between the two ends. The CDR3 sequence is 14 residues long. CDR3 residues: CASSPQGLDTEAFF. For the CDR3, the DNA is TGTGCCAGCAGTCCCCAGGGATTGGACACTGAAGCTTTCTTT.

This clonotype was picked up many times. The rearrangement uses TRBV7-8 and TRBJ2-7, with D possibly being TRBD2 (5 bases). The CDR3 is 14 amino acids. Germline loops: CDR1 SGHVS, CDR2 FQNEAQ. Trimming removed 1 base from V and 0 bases from J, with 7 bases in between. Here the CDR3 DNA reads TGTGCCAGCAGCTTAGTTGACTACTCCTACGAGCAGTACTTC. Its translation is CASSLVDYSYEQYF.

This sequence joins TRBV6-1 and TRBJ1-4; a weak D match, TRBD1 (5 bases). V was cut by 6 bases and J by 8 bases, with 16 bases left in between. The CDR3 has 14 residues. From germline, CDR1 is MNHNS and CDR2 SASEGT. CDR3 DNA sequence: TGTGCCAGCAGGGGTCGTGGGGCTGGGGAAAAACTGTTTTTT. This gives the protein CASRGRGAGEKLFF.

This rearrangement joins TRBV12-3 or TRBV12-4 to TRBJ2-5, with TRBD1 matching 7 bases. With 6 bases clipped from V and 5 bases from J, the junction kept 6 bases outside the gene matches. The CDR3 length is 13 residues. CDR3 DNA: TGTGCCAGCAGCCTGGGACAGTCGGAGACCCAGTACTTC. Residues: CASSLGQSETQYF.

This clonotype came up many times. V usage is TRBV12-3 or TRBV12-4 and J usage is TRBJ2-3; weak D call: TRBD2 (5 bases). The CDR3 is 14 amino acids. V was trimmed by 3 bases and J by 2 bases, leaving 9 bases between them. CDR3 DNA: TGTGCCAGCAGTTTGTCAGCGGACACAGATACGCAGTATTTT. This encodes CASSLSADTDTQYF.

Ten or more counts support this clonotype. The chain joins TRBV9 to TRBJ2-5, with 9 nucleotides matching TRBD1. CDR1 is SGDLS, CDR2 YYNGEE, per germline. J lost 0 bases, V lost 0 bases, and 12 bases had no gene match. The CDR3 totals 19 residues. The chain's CDR3 is CASSVEGTGPSLYQETQYF. CDR3 DNA sequence: TGTGCCAGCAGCGTAGAGGGGACAGGGCCCTCCTTGTACCAAGAGACCCAGTACTTC.

This clonotype was recorded many times. This chain joins TRBV18 and TRBJ2-5; 10 bases fit TRBD1. CDR3 size: 16 residues. CDR1 is KGHSH and CDR2 is LQKENI in the germline V gene. V trimming: 3 bases; J trimming: 5 bases; junction bases outside the gene matches: 9. DNA for the CDR3: TGTGCCAGCTCACCCCCGACAGGGGGCAGAGGGGAGACCCAGTACTTC. Its translation: CASSPPTGGRGETQYF.

This clonotype appeared many times. The chain combines TRBV5-1 with TRBJ2-1, with 11 bases that match TRBD2. Germline V gives CDR1 SGHRS, CDR2 YFSETQ. The CDR3 is 18 amino acids. The V and J ends lost 1 base and 0 bases, in that order; junction bases with no gene match: 6. The CDR3 region is CASSLTTSGTSSYNEQFF. CDR3 DNA: TGCGCCAGCAGCTTGACGACTAGCGGGACAAGCTCCTACAATGAGCAGTTCTTC.

The rearrangement uses TRBV28 and TRBJ1-5, with 8 positions matching TRBD1. The CDR3 covers 15 residues. V lost 6 bases to trimming and J lost 6 bases; unmatched junction nucleotides: 10. CDR1 and CDR2 from the germline V gene are MDHEN and SYDVKM. The CDR3 DNA follows: TGTGCCAGCAGATCCTACCAGGGGGCGCTTCAGCCCCAGCATTTT. It specifies CASRSYQGALQPQHF.

This clonotype has at least ten counts. The CDR3 reads CAIGLAGAAYNEQFF. The CDR3 coding sequence is TGTGCCATTGGACTAGCGGGAGCGGCCTACAATGAGCAGTTCTTC. This chain uses TRBV10-3 with TRBJ2-1; TRBD2 matches at 13 bases. V dropped 9 bases and J dropped 2; count of bases not matched to a gene: 4. CDR3 length: 15 amino acids. Looked up from germline, CDR1 is ENHRY and CDR2 is SYGVKD.

This clonotype was detected many times. J is TRBJ2-5 and V is TRBV5-8, with D unresolved. This CDR3 spans 12 amino acids. The germline V and J ends were trimmed by 0 bases and 5 bases, with 5 bases remaining between them. Germline CDR1 reads SGHTS; CDR2 reads YDEGEE. The CDR3 protein is CASSLEAETQYF. The CDR3 DNA reads as TGTGCCAGCAGCTTGGAGGCGGAGACCCAGTACTTC.

The gene calls are TRBV19 and TRBJ2-3; 13 nucleotides line up with TRBD2. Germline V CDR1 and CDR2: LNHDA, SQIVND (reference sequence). This CDR3 region has 14 residues. The junction had 3 bases not matched to a gene; V was cut back by 6 bases and J by 6 bases. The CDR3 reads CASRLAGGPDTQYF. The CDR3 coding sequence is TGTGCCAGTAGACTAGCGGGAGGGCCGGATACGCAGTATTTT.

This clonotype appeared many times. The chain is built from TRBV12-3 or TRBV12-4 and TRBJ2-1; D possibly matches TRBD1 or TRBD2 (5 bases each). With 4 bases removed from V and 2 bases from J, the gap between germline ends came to 15 bases. The CDR3 has 16 residues. CDR3 in amino acids: CASSYHTGTAYNEQFF. The CDR3 DNA sequence: TGTGCCAGCAGTTACCACACCGGGACGGCCTACAATGAGCAGTTCTTC.